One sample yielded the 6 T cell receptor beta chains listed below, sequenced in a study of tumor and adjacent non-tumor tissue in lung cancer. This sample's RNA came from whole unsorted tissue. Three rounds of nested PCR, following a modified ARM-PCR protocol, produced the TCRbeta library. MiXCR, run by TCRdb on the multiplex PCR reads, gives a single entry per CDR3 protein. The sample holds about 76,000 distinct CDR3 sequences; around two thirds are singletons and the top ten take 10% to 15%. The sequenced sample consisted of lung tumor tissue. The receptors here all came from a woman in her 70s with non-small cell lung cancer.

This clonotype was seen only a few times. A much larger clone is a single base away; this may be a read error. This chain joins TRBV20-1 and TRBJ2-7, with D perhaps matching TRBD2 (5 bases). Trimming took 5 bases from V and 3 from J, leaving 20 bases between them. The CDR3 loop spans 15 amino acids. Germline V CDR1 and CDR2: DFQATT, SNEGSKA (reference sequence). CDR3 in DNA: TGCAGTGCTCATCCAACCAGCGGAGCCGGCTACGAGCAGTACTTC. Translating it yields CSAHPTSGAGYEQYF.

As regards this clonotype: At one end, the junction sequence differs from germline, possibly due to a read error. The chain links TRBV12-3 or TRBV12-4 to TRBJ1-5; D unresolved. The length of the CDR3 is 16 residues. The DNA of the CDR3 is TGTGGCAGCAGTGCAAAGACATTGGGCGTTAATCAGCCCCAGCATTTT. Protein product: CGSSAKTLGVNQPQHF.

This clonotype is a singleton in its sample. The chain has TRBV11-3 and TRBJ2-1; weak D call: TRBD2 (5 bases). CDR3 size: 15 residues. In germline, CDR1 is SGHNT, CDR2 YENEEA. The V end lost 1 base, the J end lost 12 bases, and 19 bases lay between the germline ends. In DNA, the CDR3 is TGTGCCAGCAGCTTAGCTAGCAGGAGCTACGATGGGCAGTTCTTC. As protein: CASSLASRSYDGQFF.

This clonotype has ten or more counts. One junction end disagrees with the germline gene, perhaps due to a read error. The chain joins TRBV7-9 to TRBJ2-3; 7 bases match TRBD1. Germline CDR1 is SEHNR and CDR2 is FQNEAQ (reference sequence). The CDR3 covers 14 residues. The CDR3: CASSLDRVTDTQYF. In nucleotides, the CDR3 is TGTGCCAGCAGTTTAGACAGGGTTACAGATACGCAGTATTTT.

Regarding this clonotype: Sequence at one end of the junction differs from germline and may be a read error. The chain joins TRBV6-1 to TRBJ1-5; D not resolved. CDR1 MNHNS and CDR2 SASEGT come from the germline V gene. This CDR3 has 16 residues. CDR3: CASNERGRNSNQSQHF. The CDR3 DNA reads TGTGCCAGCAATGAACGTGGTAGAAATAGCAATCAGTCCCAGCATTTT.

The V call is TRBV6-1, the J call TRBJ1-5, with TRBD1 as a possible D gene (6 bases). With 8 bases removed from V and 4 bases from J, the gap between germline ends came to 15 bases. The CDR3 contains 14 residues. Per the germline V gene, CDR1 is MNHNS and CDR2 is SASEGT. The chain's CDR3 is CASGSQGRNQPQHF. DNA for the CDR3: TGTGCCAGCGGGAGTCAGGGGAGGAATCAGCCCCAGCATTTT.